This T cell receptor (beta chain) was captured by sequencing in a study of CD8+ T cells in alopecia areata. Overall study: Twice a day, 5 to 10 mg of oral tofacitinib was administered to treated patients.

Lesional scalp punch biopsies and peripheral blood came from alopecia areata patients. Extracted RNA was reverse transcribed into cDNA, the sequencing template. Assay used: immunoSEQ multiplex PCR; TCRdb lists only in-frame clones, some missing. The sample holds approximately 140,000 clones, more than 75% seen once. The CDR3 runs to 18 residues. Germline assignment: CDR1 SGHRS and CDR2 YFSETQ. Losses at the gene ends were 2 bases for V and 0 bases for J; bases not matched to a gene: 14. As concerns this clone: The antigen is not known.

Study results and caveats: Higher clonality than in normal scalp was seen in lesional scalp, especially alopecia totalis/universalis.

The chain uses TRBV5-1 and TRBJ2-7, with 7 bases matching TRBD2. This sequence originates from a human donor with alopecia areata. The input for sequencing was CD8+ T cells sorted from blood, taken at week 0. The CDR3 protein is CASSLGPSGDHSSYEQYF. The CDR3 nucleotides read TGCGCCAGCAGCTTAGGACCTAGCGGAGACCATAGCTCCTACGAGCAGTACTTC.